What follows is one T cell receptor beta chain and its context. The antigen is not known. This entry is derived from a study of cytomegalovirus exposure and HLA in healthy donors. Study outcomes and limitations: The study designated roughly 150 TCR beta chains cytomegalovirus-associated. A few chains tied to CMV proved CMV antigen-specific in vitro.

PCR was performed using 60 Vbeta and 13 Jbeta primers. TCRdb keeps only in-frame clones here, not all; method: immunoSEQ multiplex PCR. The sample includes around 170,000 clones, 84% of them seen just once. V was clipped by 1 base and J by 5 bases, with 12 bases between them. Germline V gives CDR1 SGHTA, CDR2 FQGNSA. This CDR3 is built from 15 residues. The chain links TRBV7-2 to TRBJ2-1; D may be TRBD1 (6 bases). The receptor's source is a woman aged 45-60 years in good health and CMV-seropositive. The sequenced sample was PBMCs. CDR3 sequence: CASSLGRGTHNEQFF. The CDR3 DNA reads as TGTGCCAGCAGCTTAGGCAGGGGTACCCACAATGAGCAGTTCTTC.